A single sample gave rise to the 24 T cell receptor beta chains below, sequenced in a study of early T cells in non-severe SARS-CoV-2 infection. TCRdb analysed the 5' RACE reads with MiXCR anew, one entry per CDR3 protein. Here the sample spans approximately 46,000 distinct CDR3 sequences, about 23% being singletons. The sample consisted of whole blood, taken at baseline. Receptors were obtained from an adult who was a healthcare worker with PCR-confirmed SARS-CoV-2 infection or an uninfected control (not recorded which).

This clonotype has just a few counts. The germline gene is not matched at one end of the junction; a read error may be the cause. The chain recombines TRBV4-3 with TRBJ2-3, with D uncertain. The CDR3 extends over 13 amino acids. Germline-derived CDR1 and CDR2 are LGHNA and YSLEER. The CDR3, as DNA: TGCACCAGCAGCCAAGGTGGAACGCTCGGGCAGTATTTT. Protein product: CTSSQGGTLGQYF.

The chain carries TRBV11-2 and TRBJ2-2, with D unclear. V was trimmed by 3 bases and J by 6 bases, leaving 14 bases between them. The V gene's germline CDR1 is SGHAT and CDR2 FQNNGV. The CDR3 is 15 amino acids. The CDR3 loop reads CASSLKVLRSGELFF. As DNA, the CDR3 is TGTGCCAGCAGCTTGAAGGTCCTTCGCTCCGGGGAGCTGTTTTTT.

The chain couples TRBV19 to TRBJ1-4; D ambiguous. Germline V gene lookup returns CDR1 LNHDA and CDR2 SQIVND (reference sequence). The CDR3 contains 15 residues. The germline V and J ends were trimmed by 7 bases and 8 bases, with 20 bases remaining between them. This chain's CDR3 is CASIPARGGEEKLFF. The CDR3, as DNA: TGTGCCAGTATACCCGCACGCGGCGGTGAAGAAAAACTGTTTTTT.

In DNA form, the CDR3 reads TGTGCCAGCAGTTTACAGCAGAACTATGGCTACACCTTC. It codes for CASSLQQNYGYTF. V and J are TRBV6-5 and TRBJ1-2; D is unresolved. V was shortened by 4 bases and J by 2 bases, with 8 bases between the two germline ends. Germline V lookup: CDR1 MNHEY, CDR2 SVGAGI. The CDR3 covers 13 residues.

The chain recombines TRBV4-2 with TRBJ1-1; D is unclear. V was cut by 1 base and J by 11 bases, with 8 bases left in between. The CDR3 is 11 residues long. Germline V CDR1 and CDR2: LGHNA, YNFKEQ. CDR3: CASSQAAGAFF. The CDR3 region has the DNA TGTGCCAGCAGCCAAGCTGCCGGGGCTTTCTTT.

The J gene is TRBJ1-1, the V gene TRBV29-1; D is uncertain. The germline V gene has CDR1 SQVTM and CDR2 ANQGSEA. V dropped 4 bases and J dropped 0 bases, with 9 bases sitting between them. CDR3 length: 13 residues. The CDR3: CSVVDGLNTEAFF. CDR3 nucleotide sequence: TGCAGCGTTGTGGACGGGCTGAACACTGAAGCTTTCTTT.

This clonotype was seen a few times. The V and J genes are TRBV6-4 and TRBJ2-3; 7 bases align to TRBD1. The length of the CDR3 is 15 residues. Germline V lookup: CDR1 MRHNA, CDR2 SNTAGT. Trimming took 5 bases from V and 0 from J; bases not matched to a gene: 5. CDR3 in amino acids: CASSSGQTSTDTQYF. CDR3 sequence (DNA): TGTGCCAGCAGTTCGGGACAGACGAGCACAGATACGCAGTATTTT.

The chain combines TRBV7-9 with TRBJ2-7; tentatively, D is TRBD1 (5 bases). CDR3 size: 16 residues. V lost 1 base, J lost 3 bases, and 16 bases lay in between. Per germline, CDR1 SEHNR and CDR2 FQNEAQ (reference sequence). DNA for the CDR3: TGTGCCAGCAGCTTAGTGGGGCTCTACCCGAACTACGAGCAGTACTTC. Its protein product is CASSLVGLYPNYEQYF.

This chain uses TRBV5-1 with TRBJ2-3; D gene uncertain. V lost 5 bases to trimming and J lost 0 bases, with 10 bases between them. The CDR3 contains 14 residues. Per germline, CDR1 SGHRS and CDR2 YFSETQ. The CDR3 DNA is TGCGCCAGCAGGCGAGTAGCTAGCACAGATACGCAGTATTTT. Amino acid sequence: CASRRVASTDTQYF.

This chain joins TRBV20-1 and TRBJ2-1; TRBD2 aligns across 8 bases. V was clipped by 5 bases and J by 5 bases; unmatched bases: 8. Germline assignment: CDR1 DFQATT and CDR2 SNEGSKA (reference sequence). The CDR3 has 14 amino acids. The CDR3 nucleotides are TGCAGTGCTGTGCGGGGGGCCCTAAACAATGAGCAGTTCTTC. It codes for CSAVRGALNNEQFF.

The CDR3 loop reads CASSIAGTVLNTGELFF. For the CDR3, the DNA is TGTGCCAGTAGTATAGCGGGGACCGTCCTGAACACCGGGGAGCTGTTTTTT. V is TRBV19 and J is TRBJ2-2; D may be TRBD1 or TRBD2 (5 bases each). This CDR3 region has 17 residues. V shed 1 base and J shed 1 base, with 13 bases lying between them. Per the germline V gene, CDR1 is LNHDA and CDR2 is SQIVND (reference sequence).

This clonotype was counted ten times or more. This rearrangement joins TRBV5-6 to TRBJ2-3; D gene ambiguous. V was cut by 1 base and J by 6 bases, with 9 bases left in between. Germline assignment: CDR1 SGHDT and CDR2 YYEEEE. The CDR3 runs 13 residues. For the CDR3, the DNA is TGTGCCAGCAGCTTGCTCCAACCGGATACGCAGTATTTT. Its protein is CASSLLQPDTQYF. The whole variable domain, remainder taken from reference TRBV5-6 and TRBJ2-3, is DAGVTQSPTHLIKTRGQQVTLRCSPKSGHDTVSWYQQALGQGPQFIFQYYEEEERQRGNFPDRFSGHQFPNYSSELNVNALLLGDSALYLCASSLLQPDTQYFGPGTRLTVL.

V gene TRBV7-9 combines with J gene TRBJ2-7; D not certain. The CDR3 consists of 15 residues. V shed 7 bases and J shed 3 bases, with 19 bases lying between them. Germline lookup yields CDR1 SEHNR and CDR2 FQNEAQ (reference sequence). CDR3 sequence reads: CASTPPGRIIYEQYF. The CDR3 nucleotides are TGTGCCAGCACCCCTCCAGGACGGATAATCTACGAGCAGTACTTC.

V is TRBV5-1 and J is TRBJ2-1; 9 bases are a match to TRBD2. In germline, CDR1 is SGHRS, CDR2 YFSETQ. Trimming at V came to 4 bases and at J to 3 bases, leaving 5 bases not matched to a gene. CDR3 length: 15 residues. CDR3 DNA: TGCGCCAGCAGCCCCGCTAGCGGGGACTACAATGAGCAGTTCTTC. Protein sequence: CASSPASGDYNEQFF. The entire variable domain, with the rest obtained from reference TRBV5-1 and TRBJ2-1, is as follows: KAGVTQTPRYLIKTRGQQVTLSCSPISGHRSVSWYQQTPGQGLQFLFEYFSETQRNKGNFPGRFSGRQFSNSRSEMNVSTLELGDSALYLCASSPASGDYNEQFFGPGTRLTVL.

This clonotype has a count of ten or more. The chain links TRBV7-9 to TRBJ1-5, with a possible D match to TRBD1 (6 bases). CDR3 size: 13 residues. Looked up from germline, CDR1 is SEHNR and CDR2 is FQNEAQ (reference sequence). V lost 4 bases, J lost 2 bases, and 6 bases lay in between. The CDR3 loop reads CASSSGGNQPQHF. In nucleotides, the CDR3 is TGTGCCAGCAGCTCAGGGGGCAATCAGCCCCAGCATTTT. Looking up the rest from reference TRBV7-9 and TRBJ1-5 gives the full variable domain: DTGVSQNPRHKITKRGQNVTFRCDPISEHNRLYWYRQTLGQGPEFLTYFQNEAQLEKSRLLSDRFSAERPKGSFSTLEIQRTEQGDSAMYLCASSSGGNQPQHFGDGTRLSIL.

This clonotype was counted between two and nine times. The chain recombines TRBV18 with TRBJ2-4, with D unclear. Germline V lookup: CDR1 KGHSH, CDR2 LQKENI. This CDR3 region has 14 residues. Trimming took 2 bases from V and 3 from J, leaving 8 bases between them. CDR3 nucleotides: TGTGCCAGCTCACCAGGTCCCAACAAAAACATTCAGTACTTC. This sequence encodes CASSPGPNKNIQYF.

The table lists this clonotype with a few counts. The CDR3 is CAWTMGTAGYGYTF. In DNA, the CDR3 is TGTGCCTGGACTATGGGGACCGCCGGCTATGGCTACACCTTC. The chain links TRBV30 to TRBJ1-2; TRBD1 is a possible D gene (5 bases). V was clipped by 4 bases and J by 4 bases, with 16 bases between them. The CDR3 contains 14 residues. Germline CDR1 GTSNPN, CDR2 SVGIG (reference sequence).

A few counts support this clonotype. The DNA for the CDR3 is TGTGCCAGCAGTCGGGACCGACCGGGCACAGATACGCAGTATTTT. It translates to CASSRDRPGTDTQYF. V and J are TRBV7-8 and TRBJ2-3; D could derive from TRBD1 or TRBD2 (5 bases each). V gave up 6 bases and J gave up 1 base, with 14 bases separating them. Germline CDR1 SGHVS, CDR2 FQNEAQ. CDR3 length: 15 residues.

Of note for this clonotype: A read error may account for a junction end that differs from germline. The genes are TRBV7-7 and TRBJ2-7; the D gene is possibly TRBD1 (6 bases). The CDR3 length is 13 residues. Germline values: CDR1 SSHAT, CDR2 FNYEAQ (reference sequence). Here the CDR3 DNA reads TGTGCTAGCAGCGAACAGGGTTCCTACGAGCAGTACTTC. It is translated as CASSEQGSYEQYF.

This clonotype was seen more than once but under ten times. The chain's CDR3 is CASSYTGDGYTF. The CDR3 DNA reads as TGCGCCAGCAGCTACACAGGGGATGGCTACACCTTC. The chain has TRBV5-1 and TRBJ1-2; 7 nucleotides line up with TRBD1. Trimming removed 3 bases from V and 6 bases from J; junction bases left unmatched: 2. The germline gives CDR1 SGHRS, CDR2 YFSETQ. The CDR3 length is 12 residues.

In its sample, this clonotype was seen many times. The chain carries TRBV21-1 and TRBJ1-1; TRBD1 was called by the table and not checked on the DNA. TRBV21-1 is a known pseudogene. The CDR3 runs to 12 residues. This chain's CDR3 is CAKRQQGTEAFF. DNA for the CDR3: TGTGCCAAACGTCAACAGGGAACTGAAGCTTTCTTT.

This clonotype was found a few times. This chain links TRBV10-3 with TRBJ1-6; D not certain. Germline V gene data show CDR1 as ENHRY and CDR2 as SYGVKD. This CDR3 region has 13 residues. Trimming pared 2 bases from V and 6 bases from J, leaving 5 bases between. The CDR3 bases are TGTGCCATCAGTGAGACAGCTAATTCACCCCTCCACTTT. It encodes CAISETANSPLHF.

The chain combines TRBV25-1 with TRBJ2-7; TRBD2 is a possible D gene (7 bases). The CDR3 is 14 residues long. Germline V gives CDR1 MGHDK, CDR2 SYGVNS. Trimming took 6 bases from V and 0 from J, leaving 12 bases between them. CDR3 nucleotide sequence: TGTGCCAGCAGGAGGGGGGGATCCTCCTACGAGCAGTACTTC. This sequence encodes CASRRGGSSYEQYF.

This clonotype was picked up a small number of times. The CDR3 region is CASSSTGYQETQYF. Written as DNA, the CDR3 is TGTGCCAGCAGCTCAACAGGGTACCAAGAGACCCAGTACTTC. The chain recombines TRBV11-2 with TRBJ2-5, with D tentatively TRBD1 (6 bases). With 4 bases removed from V and 0 bases from J, the gap between germline ends came to 9 bases. Germline lookup yields CDR1 SGHAT and CDR2 FQNNGV. The CDR3 runs 14 residues.